The 21 T cell receptor beta chains below come from one sample, sequenced in a study of T-cell memory formation after mild COVID-19. In TCRdb, the 5' RACE reads were re-called with MiXCR into one record per CDR3 protein. This table holds tens of thousands of distinct CDR3 sequences, roughly 15% found once. What was sequenced was PBMCs or a T cell subset sorted from them (not recorded which). Receptor source: a young man who had mild COVID-19 (a few samples of this study predate the infection). Cell type and time point are not known.

The sample holds a few counts of this clonotype. The rearrangement links TRBV7-9 to TRBJ1-3; no firm D call. Trimming pared 7 bases from V and 1 base from J, leaving 11 bases between. Germline lookup yields CDR1 SEHNR and CDR2 FQNEAQ (reference sequence). The CDR3 spans 14 residues. As DNA, the CDR3 is TGTGCCAGCACCGCAGTCGGGTCTGGAAACACCATATATTTT. Translated: CASTAVGSGNTIYF. The full variable domain, its missing parts supplied by reference TRBV7-9 and TRBJ1-3, is DTGVSQNPRHKITKRGQNVTFRCDPISEHNRLYWYRQTLGQGPEFLTYFQNEAQLEKSRLLSDRFSAERPKGSFSTLEIQRTEQGDSAMYLCASTAVGSGNTIYFGEGSWLTVV.

Written as DNA, the CDR3 is TGTGCCAGCAGTTTATCGTCAGGGGGCAATCAGCCCCAGCATTTT. It encodes CASSLSSGGNQPQHF. The gene calls are TRBV27 and TRBJ1-5; weak D call: TRBD1 (6 bases). The length of the CDR3 is 15 residues. CDR1 is MNHEY, CDR2 SMNVEV, per germline (reference sequence). Trimming removed 0 bases at V and 2 bases at J, with 8 bases between.

This clonotype has only a few counts. The chain is built from TRBV6-2 or TRBV6-3 and TRBJ2-5; TRBD2 matches 9 bases. The CDR3 contains 14 residues. Trimming cost V 6 bases and J 10 bases; bases outside gene matches: 12. The germline gives CDR1 MNHEY, CDR2 SVGEGT. This CDR3 reads CASRQLAGWGNQYF. CDR3 DNA: TGTGCCAGCAGACAACTAGCGGGCTGGGGGAACCAGTACTTC.

This clonotype showed up many times. This chain links TRBV12-3 or TRBV12-4 with TRBJ2-3; TRBD2 agrees at 8 bases. This CDR3 is 16 amino acids long. V was pared by 6 bases and J by 4 bases, with 12 bases of the junction left unmatched. In DNA, the CDR3 is TGTGCCAGCAGCCCTTGGGGTAGCGGGGCCTCAGATACGCAGTATTTT. Its protein is CASSPWGSGASDTQYF.

This clonotype showed up many times. The chain has TRBV12-3 or TRBV12-4 and TRBJ2-4; D tentatively reads TRBD1 or TRBD2 (6 bases each). V lost 10 bases to trimming and J lost 8 bases, with 24 bases between them. This CDR3 region has 15 residues. CDR3 sequence: CATTYTGGAADIQYF. DNA of the CDR3: TGTGCCACAACCTACACCGGGGGCGCCGCGGACATTCAGTACTTC.

This clonotype was observed a few times. This chain joins TRBV6-2 or TRBV6-3 and TRBJ2-1; D assignment may be TRBD1 or TRBD2 (6 bases each). The germline V and J ends were trimmed by 6 bases and 1 base, with 10 bases remaining between them. The CDR3 covers 14 residues. The germline V gene encodes CDR1 MNHEY and CDR2 SVGEGT. The CDR3 protein is CASSAGTSYNEQFF. In nucleotides, the CDR3 is TGTGCCAGCAGCGCGGGGACATCCTACAATGAGCAGTTCTTC.

The chain is built from TRBV7-6 and TRBJ2-5; D is unresolved. V was trimmed by 2 bases and J by 1 base, leaving 8 bases between them. The CDR3 is made up of 14 amino acids. The germline CDR1 and CDR2 sequences are SGHVS and FNYEAQ. The CDR3 DNA reads as TGTGCCAGCAGCTTATCAGGCATCCAAGAGACCCAGTACTTC. As protein: CASSLSGIQETQYF.

The rearrangement joins TRBV20-1 to TRBJ1-2; TRBD1 matches 11 bases. Germline V gives CDR1 DFQATT, CDR2 SNEGSKA (reference sequence). This CDR3 has 15 residues. The trim removed 3 bases at V and 3 bases at J, leaving 6 bases unmatched. The DNA for the CDR3 is TGCAGTGCTAGTAGTGGGACAGGGGGGGACTATGGCTACACCTTC. Protein product: CSASSGTGGDYGYTF.

This chain links TRBV6-5 with TRBJ2-1, with 14 bases fitting TRBD2. With V trimmed by 6 bases and J by 0 bases, 4 bases remained unmatched. This CDR3 region has 17 residues. Germline V gene lookup returns CDR1 MNHEY and CDR2 SVGAGI. The CDR3 bases are TGTGCCAGCAGAACGGGACTAGCGGGGGACTCCTACAATGAGCAGTTCTTC. This codes for CASRTGLAGDSYNEQFF.

This clonotype was counted between two and nine times. The chain carries TRBV7-2 and TRBJ2-1; D unresolved. Trimming left V 5 bases short and J 5 bases short, with 10 bases between. Germline assignment: CDR1 SGHTA and CDR2 FQGNSA. The CDR3 sequence is 13 residues long. Here the CDR3 reads CASSPTPDNEQFF. DNA for the CDR3: TGTGCCAGCAGCCCTACCCCCGACAATGAGCAGTTCTTC.

The genes are TRBV6-2 or TRBV6-3 and TRBJ2-2; TRBD2 matches 7 bases. Germline V CDR1 and CDR2: MNHEY, SVGEGT. V lost 6 bases, J lost 3 bases, and 13 bases stayed unmatched. The CDR3 runs to 17 residues. The CDR3 nucleotides read TGTGCCAGCAGGGGGGGACCTCTGCGGGGGTACACCGGGGAGCTGTTTTTT. Translating gives CASRGGPLRGYTGELFF.

The chain combines TRBV7-9 with TRBJ1-3; the match to TRBD1 covers 7 bases. The CDR3 contains 20 residues. Per the germline V gene, CDR1 is SEHNR and CDR2 is FQNEAQ (reference sequence). The junction had 20 bases not matched to a gene; V was cut back by 6 bases and J by 0 bases. In DNA form, the CDR3 reads TGTGCCAGCAGGGCCCGGGGACAGACGAAGAACTTCGCCTCTGGAAACACCATATATTTT. It encodes CASRARGQTKNFASGNTIYF. Filled out from reference TRBV7-9 and TRBJ1-3, the complete variable domain reads DTGVSQNPRHKITKRGQNVTFRCDPISEHNRLYWYRQTLGQGPEFLTYFQNEAQLEKSRLLSDRFSAERPKGSFSTLEIQRTEQGDSAMYLCASRARGQTKNFASGNTIYFGEGSWLTVV.

There are many counts of this clonotype. V usage is TRBV3-2 and J usage is TRBJ2-7; TRBD1 is the table's D call, not checked against the DNA. TRBV3-2 is annotated as a pseudogene. This CDR3 is built from 14 residues. CDR3 sequence: CASSQETGGYEQYV. CDR3 DNA: TGTGCCAGCAGCCAAGAGACAGGGGGCTACGAGCAGTACGTC.

This sequence joins TRBV11-2 and TRBJ2-3, with D hard to call. The CDR3 totals 15 residues. V lost 3 bases and J 2 bases, leaving 12 bases between the germline ends. Germline CDR1 and CDR2: SGHAT and FQNNGV. The CDR3 reads CASSLVPPDTDTQYF. The DNA of the CDR3 is TGTGCCAGCAGCTTGGTCCCCCCAGACACAGATACGCAGTATTTT.

This clonotype was seen many times. The chain employs TRBV30 and TRBJ2-1; 7 bases line up with TRBD1. This CDR3 has 14 residues. Germline CDR1 and CDR2: GTSNPN and SVGIG (reference sequence). V was pared by 8 bases and J by 0 bases, with 7 bases of the junction left unmatched. CDR3 in amino acids: CAVQGVRSYNEQFF. The CDR3 nucleotides are TGTGCCGTTCAGGGGGTCCGCTCCTACAATGAGCAGTTCTTC.

The rearrangement joins TRBV4-1 to TRBJ1-2, with 8 bases fitting TRBD1. CDR3 length: 17 residues. Per the germline V gene, CDR1 is MGHRA and CDR2 is YSYEKL. With 1 base clipped from V and 7 bases from J, the junction kept 14 bases outside the gene matches. The CDR3 sequence: CASSQVLGQEMPFGYTF. The CDR3 bases are TGCGCCAGCAGCCAAGTTTTGGGACAGGAGATGCCTTTTGGCTACACCTTC.

CDR3: CASRAGQANSPLHF. The CDR3 coding sequence is TGTGCCAGCAGAGCGGGACAGGCCAATTCACCCCTCCACTTT. This rearrangement joins TRBV12-3 or TRBV12-4 to TRBJ1-6; 8 positions agree with TRBD1. The CDR3 consists of 14 residues. Trimming took 6 bases from V and 7 from J; bases not matched to a gene: 5.

This clonotype was counted at least ten times. V and J are TRBV30 and TRBJ2-3; 9 nucleotides align to TRBD2. Trimming removed 0 bases from V and 2 bases from J; junction bases left unmatched: 6. The CDR3 extends over 16 amino acids. CDR1 and CDR2 (germline): GTSNPN, SVGIG (reference sequence). CDR3 loop: CAWSVGLAGFTDTQYF. In DNA, the CDR3 is TGTGCCTGGAGTGTCGGTCTAGCGGGGTTCACAGATACGCAGTATTTT.

This chain joins TRBV12-3 or TRBV12-4 and TRBJ1-2, with D possibly matching TRBD1 (5 bases). Deletions cut 0 bases from V and 4 bases from J, with 6 bases between. This CDR3 is built from 13 residues. The CDR3: CASSLAGTYGYTF. The DNA for the CDR3 is TGTGCCAGCAGTTTAGCCGGGACCTATGGCTACACCTTC.

The V gene is TRBV5-5, the J gene TRBJ1-5; D not resolved. Germline V lookup: CDR1 SGHKS, CDR2 YYEKEE (reference sequence). Trimming shortened V by 4 bases and J by 0 bases, and 8 bases separated the two germline ends. The length of the CDR3 is 14 residues. CDR3 nucleotides: TGTGCCAGCAGCCGTGTTGATAGCAATCAGCCCCAGCATTTT. The encoded protein is CASSRVDSNQPQHF.

V usage is TRBV29-1 and J usage is TRBJ1-1; no firm D call. V lost 6 bases and J lost 4, with 6 bases in between. The CDR3 sequence is 10 residues long. Germline V gives CDR1 SQVTM, CDR2 ANQGSEA. The CDR3 bases are TGCAGCGTAACAAGCACTGAAGCTTTCTTT. This encodes CSVTSTEAFF.